The sequence of this T cell receptor beta chain was determined in a study of T cells in Graves' hyperthyroidism and ophthalmopathy. Study in general: At initial diagnosis, before any treatment had begun, peripheral blood was obtained. Study-wide results and caveats: Stable hyperthyroidism and ophthalmopathy were separated using 13 V-J signatures.

With regard to this clonotype: Antigen: not known.

Clinicians diagnosed patients from clinical symptoms, serum thyroxine and TRAb, thyroid ultrasound and orbital computed tomography. The PBMCs were sourced from fresh peripheral blood (approximately 9.6 ml). TCR beta CDR3 regions were amplified from RNA. HTBI primers were employed in a first-round RT-PCR of the TCR CDR3. TCRdb reanalysed the multiplex PCR reads using MiXCR and keeps one entry per CDR3 protein. The sample contains hundreds of thousands of distinct CDR3 sequences, 18% of which appear only once. The source material was blood. The source of this sequence is a woman in her fifties or sixties with Graves' hyperthyroidism that later progressed to Graves' ophthalmopathy.

Here the CDR3 reads CASSVGGAGDSYEQYF. The CDR3 DNA reads as TGTGCCAGCAGCGTAGGTGGGGCGGGGGACTCCTACGAGCAGTACTTC. The V gene is TRBV9, the J gene TRBJ2-7; 7 positions agree with TRBD2. The CDR3 spans 16 residues. The germline CDR1 and CDR2 sequences are SGDLS and YYNGEE. V shed 0 bases, J shed 0 bases, and the junction held 6 bases outside the gene matches.